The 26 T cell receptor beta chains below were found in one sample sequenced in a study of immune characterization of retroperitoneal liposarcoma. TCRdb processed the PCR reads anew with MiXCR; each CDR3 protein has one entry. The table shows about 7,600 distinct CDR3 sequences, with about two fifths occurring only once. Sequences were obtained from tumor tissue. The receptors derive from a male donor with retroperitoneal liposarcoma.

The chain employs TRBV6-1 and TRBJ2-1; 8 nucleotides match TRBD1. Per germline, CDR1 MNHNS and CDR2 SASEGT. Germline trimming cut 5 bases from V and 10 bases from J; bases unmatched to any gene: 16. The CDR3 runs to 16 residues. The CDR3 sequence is CASSLTPGGASYEQFF. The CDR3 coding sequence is TGTGCCAGCAGTTTAACACCAGGGGGCGCCTCCTACGAGCAGTTCTTC.

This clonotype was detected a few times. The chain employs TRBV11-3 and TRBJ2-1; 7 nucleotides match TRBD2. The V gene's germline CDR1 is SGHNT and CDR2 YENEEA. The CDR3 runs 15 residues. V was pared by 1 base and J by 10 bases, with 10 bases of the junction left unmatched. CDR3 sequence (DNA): TGTGCCAGCAGCTTAGTCGGCGGGAGCAGGTACGAGCAGTTCTTC. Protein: CASSLVGGSRYEQFF.

CDR3 sequence reads: CASSEGGGASRVGNQPQHF. CDR3 DNA: TGTGCCAGCAGTGAGGGGGGGGGCGCGAGTCGAGTCGGCAATCAGCCCCAGCATTTT. V gene TRBV6-1 combines with J gene TRBJ1-5, with D perhaps TRBD1 (6 bases). Trimming removed 3 bases from V and 2 bases from J, with 23 bases in between. Germline CDR1 MNHNS, CDR2 SASEGT. The CDR3 covers 19 residues.

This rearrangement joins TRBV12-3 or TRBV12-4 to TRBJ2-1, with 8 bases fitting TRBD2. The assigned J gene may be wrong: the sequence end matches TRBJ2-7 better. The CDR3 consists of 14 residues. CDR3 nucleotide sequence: TGTGCCAGCAGGTCCAGCGGGGGCCACTACGAGCAGTACTTC. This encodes CASRSSGGHYEQYF.

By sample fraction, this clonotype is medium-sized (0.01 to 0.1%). The CDR3 loop reads CASSERPGLEGEQYF. In DNA, the CDR3 is TGTGCCAGCAGTGAGAGGCCGGGACTAGAAGGTGAGCAGTACTTC. The chain recombines TRBV6-1 with TRBJ2-1; 8 nucleotides match TRBD2. The J call may be faulty, since TRBJ2-7 better matches the DNA end. CDR1 is MNHNS and CDR2 is SASEGT in the germline V gene. CDR3 length: 15 amino acids.

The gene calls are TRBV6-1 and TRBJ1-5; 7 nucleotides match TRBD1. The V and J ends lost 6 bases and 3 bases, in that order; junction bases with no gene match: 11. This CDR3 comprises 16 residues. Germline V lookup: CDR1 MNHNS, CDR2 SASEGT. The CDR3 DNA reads TGTGCCAGCAGCCGAGGGGGCGGGACAGACAATCAGCCCCAGCATTTT. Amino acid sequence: CASSRGGGTDNQPQHF.

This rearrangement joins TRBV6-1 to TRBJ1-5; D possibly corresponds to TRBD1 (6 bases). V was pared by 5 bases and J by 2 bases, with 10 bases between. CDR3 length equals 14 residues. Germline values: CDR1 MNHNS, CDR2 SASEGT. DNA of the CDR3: TGTGCCAGCAGTCCCTCAGGGGGCAATCAGCCCCAGCATTTT. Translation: CASSPSGGNQPQHF.

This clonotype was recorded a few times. CDR3 coding DNA: TGTGCCAGCAGGCCAACTAGGGCAACCGGAGAGACCCAGTACTTC. This translates into CASRPTRATGETQYF. The chain couples TRBV27 to TRBJ2-1; tentative D call: TRBD2 (5 bases). TRBJ2-5 explains the end of the DNA better; the J call may be wrong. Germline V gene sequence: CDR1 MNHEY, CDR2 SMNVEV (reference sequence). CDR3 length: 15 residues.

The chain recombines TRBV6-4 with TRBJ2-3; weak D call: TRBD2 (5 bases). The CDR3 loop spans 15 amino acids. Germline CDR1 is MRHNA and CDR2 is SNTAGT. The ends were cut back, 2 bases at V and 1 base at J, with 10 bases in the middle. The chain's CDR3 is CASSDTGFGTDTQYF. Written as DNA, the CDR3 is TGTGCCAGCAGTGACACGGGGTTCGGCACAGATACGCAGTATTTT.

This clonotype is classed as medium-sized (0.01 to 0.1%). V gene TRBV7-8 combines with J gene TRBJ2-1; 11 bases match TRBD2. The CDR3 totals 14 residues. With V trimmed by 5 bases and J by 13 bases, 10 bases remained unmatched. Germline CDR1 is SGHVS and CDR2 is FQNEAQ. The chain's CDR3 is CASSASGGLETQFF. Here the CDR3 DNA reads TGTGCCAGCAGCGCTAGCGGGGGGCTTGAGACCCAGTTCTTC.

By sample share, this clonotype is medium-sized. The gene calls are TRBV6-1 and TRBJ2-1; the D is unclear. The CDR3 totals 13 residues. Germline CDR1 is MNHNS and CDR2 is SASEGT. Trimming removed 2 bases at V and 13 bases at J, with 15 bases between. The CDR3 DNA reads TGTGCCAGCAGTGAATACTTATCGGAGACCCAGTTCTTC. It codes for CASSEYLSETQFF.

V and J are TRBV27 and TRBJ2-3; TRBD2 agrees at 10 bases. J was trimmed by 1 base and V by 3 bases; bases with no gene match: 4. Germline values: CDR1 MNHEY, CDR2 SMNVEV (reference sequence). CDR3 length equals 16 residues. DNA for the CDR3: TGTGCCAGCAGTTTCTATCTAGCGGGAGGCACAGATACGCAGTATTTT. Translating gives CASSFYLAGGTDTQYF.

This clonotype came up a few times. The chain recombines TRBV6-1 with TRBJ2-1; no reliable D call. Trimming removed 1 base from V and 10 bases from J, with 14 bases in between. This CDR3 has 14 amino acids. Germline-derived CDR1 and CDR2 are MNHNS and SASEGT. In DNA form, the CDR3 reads TGTGCCAGCAGTGAAGGGCAGGAGACCCACGAGCAGTTCTTC. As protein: CASSEGQETHEQFF.

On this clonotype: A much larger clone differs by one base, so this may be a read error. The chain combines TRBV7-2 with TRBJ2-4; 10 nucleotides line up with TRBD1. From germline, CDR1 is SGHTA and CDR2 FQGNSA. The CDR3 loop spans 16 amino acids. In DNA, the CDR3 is TGTGCCGGCAGCTTAAGTTCGGGACAGGGGAAAAACATTCAGTACTTC. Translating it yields CAGSLSSGQGKNIQYF.

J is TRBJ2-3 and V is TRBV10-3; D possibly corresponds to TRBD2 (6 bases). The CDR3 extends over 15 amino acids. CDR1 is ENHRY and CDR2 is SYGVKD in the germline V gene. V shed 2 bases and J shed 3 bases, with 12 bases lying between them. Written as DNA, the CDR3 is TGTGCCATCAGTGAGGGTGGCGGGACGACAGATACGCAGTATTTT. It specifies CAISEGGGTTDTQYF.

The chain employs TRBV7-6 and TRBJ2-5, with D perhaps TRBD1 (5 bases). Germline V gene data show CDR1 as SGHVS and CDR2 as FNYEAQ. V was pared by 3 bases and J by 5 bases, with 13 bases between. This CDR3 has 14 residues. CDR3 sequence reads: CASSFSGFGETQYF. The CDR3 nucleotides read TGTGCCAGCAGCTTTTCAGGGTTTGGGGAGACCCAGTACTTC.

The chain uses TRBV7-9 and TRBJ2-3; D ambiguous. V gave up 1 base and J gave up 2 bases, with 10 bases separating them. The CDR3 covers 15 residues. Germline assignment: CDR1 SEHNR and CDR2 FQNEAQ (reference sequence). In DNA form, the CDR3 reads TGTGCCAGCAGCTTAGACAGCTTAGTCACAGATACGCAGTATTTT. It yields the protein CASSLDSLVTDTQYF.

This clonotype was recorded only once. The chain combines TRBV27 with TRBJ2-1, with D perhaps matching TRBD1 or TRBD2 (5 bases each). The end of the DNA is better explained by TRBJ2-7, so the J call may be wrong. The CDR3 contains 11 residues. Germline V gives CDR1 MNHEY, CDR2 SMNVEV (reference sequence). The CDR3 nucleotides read TGTGCCACCTCGGGACGCTACGAGCAGTACTTC. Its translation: CATSGRYEQYF.

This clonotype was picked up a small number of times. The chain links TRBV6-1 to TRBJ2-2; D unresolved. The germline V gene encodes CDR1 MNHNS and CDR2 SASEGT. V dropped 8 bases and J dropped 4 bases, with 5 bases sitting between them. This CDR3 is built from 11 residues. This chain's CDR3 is CASWSTGELFF. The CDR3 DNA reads TGTGCCAGCTGGTCCACCGGGGAGCTGTTTTTT.

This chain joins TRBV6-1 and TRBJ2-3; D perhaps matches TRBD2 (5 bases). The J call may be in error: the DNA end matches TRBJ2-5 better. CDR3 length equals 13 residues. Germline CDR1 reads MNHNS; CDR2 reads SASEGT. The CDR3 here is CASSKRGRETQYF. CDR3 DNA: TGTGCCAGCAGTAAGAGAGGGCGGGAGACCCAGTACTTC.

Written as DNA, the CDR3 is TGTGCCAGCAGTTACAGTAGCAGGGGCTCGGATAATTCACCCCTCCACTTT. As protein: CASSYSSRGSDNSPLHF. The V call is TRBV6-5, the J call TRBJ1-6; maybe TRBD1 (6 bases). The germline gives CDR1 MNHEY, CDR2 SVGAGI. V was cut by 2 bases and J by 5 bases, with 16 bases left in between. This CDR3 region has 17 residues.

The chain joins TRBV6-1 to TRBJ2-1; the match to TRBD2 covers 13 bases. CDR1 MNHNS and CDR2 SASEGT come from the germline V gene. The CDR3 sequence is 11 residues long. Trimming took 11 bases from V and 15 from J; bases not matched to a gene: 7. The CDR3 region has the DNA TGTGCCTGGACTAGCGGGAGATTAGGGTTCTTC. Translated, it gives CAWTSGRLGFF.

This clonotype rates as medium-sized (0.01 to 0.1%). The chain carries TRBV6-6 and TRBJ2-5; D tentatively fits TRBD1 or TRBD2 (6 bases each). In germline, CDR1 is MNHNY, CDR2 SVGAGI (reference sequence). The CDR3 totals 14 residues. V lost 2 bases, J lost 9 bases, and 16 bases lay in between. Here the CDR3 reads CASSYRRTGAPQYF. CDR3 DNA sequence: TGTGCCAGCAGTTACCGACGCACGGGGGCGCCCCAGTACTTC.

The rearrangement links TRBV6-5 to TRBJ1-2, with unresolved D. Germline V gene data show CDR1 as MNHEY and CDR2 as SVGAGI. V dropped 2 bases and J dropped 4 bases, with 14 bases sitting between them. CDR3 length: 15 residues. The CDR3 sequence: CASSYEFRSAYGYTF. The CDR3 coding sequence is TGTGCCAGCAGTTACGAATTCCGTTCGGCCTATGGCTACACCTTC.

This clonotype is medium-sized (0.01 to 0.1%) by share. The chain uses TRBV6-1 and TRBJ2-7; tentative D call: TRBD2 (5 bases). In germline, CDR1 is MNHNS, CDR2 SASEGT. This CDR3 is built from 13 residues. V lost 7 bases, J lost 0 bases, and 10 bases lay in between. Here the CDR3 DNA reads TGTGCCAGCAAGCGGCAGAGCTCCTACGAGCAGTACTTC. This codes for CASKRQSSYEQYF.

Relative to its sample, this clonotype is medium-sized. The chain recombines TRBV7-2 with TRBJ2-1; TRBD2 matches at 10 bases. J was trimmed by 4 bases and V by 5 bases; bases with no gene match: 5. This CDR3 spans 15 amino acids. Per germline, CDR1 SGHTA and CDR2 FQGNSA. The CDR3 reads CASSPDSGRYNEQFF. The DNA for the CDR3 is TGTGCCAGCAGCCCAGATAGCGGGAGGTACAATGAGCAGTTCTTC.